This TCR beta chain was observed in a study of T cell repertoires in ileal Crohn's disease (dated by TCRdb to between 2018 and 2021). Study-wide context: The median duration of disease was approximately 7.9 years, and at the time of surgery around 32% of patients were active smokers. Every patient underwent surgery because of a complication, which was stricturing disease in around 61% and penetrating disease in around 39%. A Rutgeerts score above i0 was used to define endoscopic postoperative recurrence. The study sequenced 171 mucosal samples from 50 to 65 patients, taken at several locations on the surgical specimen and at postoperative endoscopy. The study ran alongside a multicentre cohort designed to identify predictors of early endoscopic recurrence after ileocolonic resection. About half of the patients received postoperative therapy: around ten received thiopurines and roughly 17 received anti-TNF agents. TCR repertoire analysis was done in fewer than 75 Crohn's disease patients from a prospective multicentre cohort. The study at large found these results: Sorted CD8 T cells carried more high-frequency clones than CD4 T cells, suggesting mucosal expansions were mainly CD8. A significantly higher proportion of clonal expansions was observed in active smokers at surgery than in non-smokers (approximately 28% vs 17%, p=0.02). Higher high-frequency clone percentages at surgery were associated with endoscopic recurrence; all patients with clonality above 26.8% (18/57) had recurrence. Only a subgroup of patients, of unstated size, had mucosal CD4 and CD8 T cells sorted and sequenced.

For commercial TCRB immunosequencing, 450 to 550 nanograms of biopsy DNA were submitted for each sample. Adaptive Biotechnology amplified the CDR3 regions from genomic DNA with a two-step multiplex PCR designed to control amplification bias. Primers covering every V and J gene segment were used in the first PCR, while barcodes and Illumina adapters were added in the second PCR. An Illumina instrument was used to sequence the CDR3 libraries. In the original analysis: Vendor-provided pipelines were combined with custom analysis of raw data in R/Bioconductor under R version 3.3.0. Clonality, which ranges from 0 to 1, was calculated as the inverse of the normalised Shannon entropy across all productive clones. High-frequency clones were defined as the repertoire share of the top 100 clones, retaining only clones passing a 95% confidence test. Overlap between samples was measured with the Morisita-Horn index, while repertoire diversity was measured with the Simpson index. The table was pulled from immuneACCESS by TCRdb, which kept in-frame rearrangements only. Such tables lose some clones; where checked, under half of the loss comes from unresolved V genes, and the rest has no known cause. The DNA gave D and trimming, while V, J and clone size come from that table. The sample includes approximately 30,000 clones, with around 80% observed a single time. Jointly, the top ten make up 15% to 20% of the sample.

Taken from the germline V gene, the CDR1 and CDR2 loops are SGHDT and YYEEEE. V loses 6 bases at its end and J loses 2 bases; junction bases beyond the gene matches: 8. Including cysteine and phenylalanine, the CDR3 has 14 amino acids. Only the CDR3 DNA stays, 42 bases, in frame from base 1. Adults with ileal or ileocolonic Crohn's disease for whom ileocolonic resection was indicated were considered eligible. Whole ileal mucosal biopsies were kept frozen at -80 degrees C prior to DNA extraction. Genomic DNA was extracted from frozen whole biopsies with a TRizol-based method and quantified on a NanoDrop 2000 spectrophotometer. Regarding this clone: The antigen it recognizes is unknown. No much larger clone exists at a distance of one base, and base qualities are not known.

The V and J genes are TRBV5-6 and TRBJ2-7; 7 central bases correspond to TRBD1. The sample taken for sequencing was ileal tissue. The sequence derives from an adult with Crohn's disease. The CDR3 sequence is CASNKQGRTYEQYF. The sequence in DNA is TGTGCCAGCAACAAACAGGGGCGGACCTACGAGCAGTACTTC.